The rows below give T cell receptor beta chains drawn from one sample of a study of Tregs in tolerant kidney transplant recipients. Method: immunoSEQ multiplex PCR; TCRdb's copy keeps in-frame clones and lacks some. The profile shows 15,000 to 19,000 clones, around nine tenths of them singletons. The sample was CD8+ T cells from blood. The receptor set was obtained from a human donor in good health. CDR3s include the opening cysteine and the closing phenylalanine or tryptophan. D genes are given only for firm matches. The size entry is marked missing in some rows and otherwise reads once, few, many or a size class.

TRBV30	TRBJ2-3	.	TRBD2	TGTGCCTGGAGCGCCGGGACTAGCGGGGGCACAGATACGCAGTATTTT	CAWSAGTSGGTDTQYF
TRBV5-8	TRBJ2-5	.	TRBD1	TGTGCCAGCAGTTGGGGGACAGGGCTACAAGAGACCCAGTACTTC	CASSWGTGLQETQYF
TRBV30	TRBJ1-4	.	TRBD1	TGTGCCTGGGGGACCGGGACAGGGGGCGAAAAACTGTTTTTT	CAWGTGTGGEKLFF
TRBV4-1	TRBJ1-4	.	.	TGCGCCAGCAGGCCAAGTTCCGGCGACGGTAATGAAAAACTGTTTTTT	CASRPSSGDGNEKLFF
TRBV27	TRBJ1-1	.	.	TGTGCCAGCAGTTTTGCTACAGGTTACACTGAAGCTTTCTTT	CASSFATGYTEAFF
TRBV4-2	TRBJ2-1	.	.	TGTGCCAGCAGCCTGGGAGTTTACAATGAGCAGTTCTTC	CASSLGVYNEQFF
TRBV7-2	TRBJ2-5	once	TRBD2	TGTGCCAGCAGCTTAGCGGGAGGGCGAGGGACCCAGTACTTC	CASSLAGGRGTQYF
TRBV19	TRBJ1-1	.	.	TGTGCCAGTAGTATCTTGGTCCGAGCGATCACTGAAGCTTTCTTT	CASSILVRAITEAFF
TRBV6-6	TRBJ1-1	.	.	TGTGCCAGCAATACGGGACCCAACACTGAAGCTTTCTTT	CASNTGPNTEAFF
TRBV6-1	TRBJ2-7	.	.	TGTGCCAGCAGTGAGAGGCAGGCGGTCATCGAGCAGTACTTC	CASSERQAVIEQYF
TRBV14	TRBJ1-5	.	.	TGTGCCAGCAGCCAACCAGACCAGGACAATCAGCCCCAGCATTTT	CASSQPDQDNQPQHF
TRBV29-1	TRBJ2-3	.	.	TGCAGCGTTCTCCCTAGGGGGGTGAGCACAGATACGCAGTATTTT	CSVLPRGVSTDTQYF
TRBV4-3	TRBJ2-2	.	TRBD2	TGCGCCAGCAGCCAGGCGACTAGCGGGAGCCCAAAGGGCACCGGGGAGCTGTTTTTT	CASSQATSGSPKGTGELFF
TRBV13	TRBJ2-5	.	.	TGTGCCAGCACCGGGGCTCGAGGGGAGACCCAGTACTTC	CASTGARGETQYF
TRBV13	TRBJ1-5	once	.	TGTGCCAGCAGCTTTCGGGGCTCGGGTAGCAATCAGCCCCAGCATTTT	CASSFRGSGSNQPQHF
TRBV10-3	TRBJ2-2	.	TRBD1	TGTGCCATCAGTGGGACAGGGATTCCCGGGGAGCTGTTTTTT	CAISGTGIPGELFF